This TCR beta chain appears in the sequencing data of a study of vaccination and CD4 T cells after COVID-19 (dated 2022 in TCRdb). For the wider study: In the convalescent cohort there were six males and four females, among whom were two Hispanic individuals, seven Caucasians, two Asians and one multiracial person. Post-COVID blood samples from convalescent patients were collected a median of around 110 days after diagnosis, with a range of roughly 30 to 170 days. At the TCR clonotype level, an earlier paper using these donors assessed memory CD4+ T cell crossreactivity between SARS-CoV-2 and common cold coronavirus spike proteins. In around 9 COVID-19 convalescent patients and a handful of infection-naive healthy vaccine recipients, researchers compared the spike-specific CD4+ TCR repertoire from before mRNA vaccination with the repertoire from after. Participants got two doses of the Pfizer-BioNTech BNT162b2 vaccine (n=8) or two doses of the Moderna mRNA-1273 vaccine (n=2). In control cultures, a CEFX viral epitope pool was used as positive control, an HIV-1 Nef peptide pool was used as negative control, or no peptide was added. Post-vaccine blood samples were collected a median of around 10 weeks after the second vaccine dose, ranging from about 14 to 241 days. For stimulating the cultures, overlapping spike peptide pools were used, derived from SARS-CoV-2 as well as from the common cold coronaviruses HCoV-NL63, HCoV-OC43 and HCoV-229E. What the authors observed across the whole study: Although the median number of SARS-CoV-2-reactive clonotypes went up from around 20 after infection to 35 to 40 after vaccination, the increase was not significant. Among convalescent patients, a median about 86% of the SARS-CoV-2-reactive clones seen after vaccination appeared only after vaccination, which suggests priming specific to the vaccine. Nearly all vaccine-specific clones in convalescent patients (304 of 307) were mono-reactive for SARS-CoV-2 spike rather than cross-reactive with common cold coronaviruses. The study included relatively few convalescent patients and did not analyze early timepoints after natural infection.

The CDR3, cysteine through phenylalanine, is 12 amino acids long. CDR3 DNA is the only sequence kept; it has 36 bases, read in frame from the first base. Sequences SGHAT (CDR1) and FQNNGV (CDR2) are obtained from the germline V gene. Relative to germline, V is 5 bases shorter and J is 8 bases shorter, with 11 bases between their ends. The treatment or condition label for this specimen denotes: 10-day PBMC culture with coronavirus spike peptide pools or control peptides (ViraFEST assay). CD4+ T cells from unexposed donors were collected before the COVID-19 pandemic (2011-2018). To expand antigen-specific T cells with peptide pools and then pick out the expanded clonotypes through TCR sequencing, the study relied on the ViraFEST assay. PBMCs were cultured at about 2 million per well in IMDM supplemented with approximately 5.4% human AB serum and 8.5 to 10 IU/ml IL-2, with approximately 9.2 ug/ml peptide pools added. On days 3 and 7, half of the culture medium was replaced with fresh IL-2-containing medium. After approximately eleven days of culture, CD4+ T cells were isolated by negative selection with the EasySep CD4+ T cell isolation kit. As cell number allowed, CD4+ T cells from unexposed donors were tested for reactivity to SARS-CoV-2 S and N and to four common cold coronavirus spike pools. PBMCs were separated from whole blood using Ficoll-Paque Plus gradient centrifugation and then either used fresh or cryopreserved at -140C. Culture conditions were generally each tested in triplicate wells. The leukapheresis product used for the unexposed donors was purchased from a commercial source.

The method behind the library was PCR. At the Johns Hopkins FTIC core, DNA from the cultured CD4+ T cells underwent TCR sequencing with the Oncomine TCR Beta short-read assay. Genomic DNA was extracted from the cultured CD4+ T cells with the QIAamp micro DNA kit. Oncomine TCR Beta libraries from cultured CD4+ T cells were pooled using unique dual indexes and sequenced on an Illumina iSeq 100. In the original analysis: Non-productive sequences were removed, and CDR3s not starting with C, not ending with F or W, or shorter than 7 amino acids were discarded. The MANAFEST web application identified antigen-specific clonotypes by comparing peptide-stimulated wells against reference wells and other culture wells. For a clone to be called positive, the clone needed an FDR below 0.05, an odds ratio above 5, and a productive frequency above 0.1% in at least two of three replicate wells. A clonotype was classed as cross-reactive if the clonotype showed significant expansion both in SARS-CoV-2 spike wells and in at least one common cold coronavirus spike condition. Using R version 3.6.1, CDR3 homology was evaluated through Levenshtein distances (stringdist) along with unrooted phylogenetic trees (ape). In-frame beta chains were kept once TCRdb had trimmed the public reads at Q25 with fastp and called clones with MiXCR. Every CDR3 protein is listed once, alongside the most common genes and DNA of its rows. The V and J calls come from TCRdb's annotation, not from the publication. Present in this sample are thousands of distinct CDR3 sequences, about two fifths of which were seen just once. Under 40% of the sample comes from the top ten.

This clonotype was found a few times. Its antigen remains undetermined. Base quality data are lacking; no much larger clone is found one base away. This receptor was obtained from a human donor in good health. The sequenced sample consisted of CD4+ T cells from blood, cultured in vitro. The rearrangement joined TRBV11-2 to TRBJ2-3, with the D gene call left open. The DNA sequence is TGTGCCAGCAGCCTAATAGAGAGTACGCAGTATTTT. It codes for CASSLIESTQYF.